Given below is one T cell receptor beta chain in context. Antigen unknown. This sample is part of a study of cytomegalovirus exposure and HLA in healthy donors. Background on the study: An early release of data contained about 85 million unique TCRs, which came from HLA-typed donors. Overall study findings and caveats: An analysis that was carried out later associated fewer than 20,000 TCR beta sequences with HLA alleles at 0.05 false discovery rate.

PCR amplification relied on 60 Vbeta primers (plus 13 Jbeta primers). Some clones are missing from TCRdb's copy, which holds only in-frame ones; the method was immunoSEQ multiplex PCR. The table has over 85,000 clones, less than 90% seen once; the top ten hold 2.5% to 3%. V shed 4 bases and J shed 4 bases, with 23 bases lying between them. This CDR3 spans 17 amino acids. Germline V gene sequence: CDR1 SGDLS, CDR2 YYNGEE. The sequence was obtained from a man aged 40-55 years in good health and CMV-seronegative. Sequenced material: PBMCs. The chain joins TRBV9 to TRBJ1-2, with D maybe TRBD1 (5 bases). The CDR3, as DNA: TGTGCCAGCAGCCAGGCGGGGGTGTGGGGGACCGGCTATGGCTACACCTTC. Translated: CASSQAGVWGTGYGYTF.